This T cell receptor (beta chain) originates from a study of molecular identifiers for immune sequencing clone quantification. For bulk TCR libraries, previously described methods and listed TCR primers were used. TCRdb reprocessed the PCR reads with MiXCR, giving one entry per CDR3 protein. The sample has about 640,000 distinct CDR3 sequences, nearly 20% seen once. Details on this clonotype: The target antigen is unknown. A much larger clone differs by one base, so this may be a read error.

Study-wide findings and caveats: Whereas clones above 20 RNA copies held under 1% of naive-cell molecules, they held over 98% of effector molecules.

Naive CD8 T cells were sorted as CD8+CD4-CCR7+CD45RA+. This clonotype was obtained from a human donor in good health. Some libraries in this study had Jurkat cell RNA spiked in. The source material was naive CD8+ T cells from blood, with Jurkat cell RNA spiked in. Subset in this sample: FACS-sorted CD8+CD4-CCR7+CD45RA+ naive T cells.

CDR3 nucleotides: TGTGCCAGCAGACTAAGGGGCAGCAAAGATACGCAGTATTTT. Its translation is CASRLRGSKDTQYF. The J gene is TRBJ2-3, the V gene TRBV13; D may be TRBD1 (5 bases). This CDR3 has 14 amino acids. Looked up from germline, CDR1 is PRHDT and CDR2 is FYEKMQ (reference sequence).